The clone carrying this T cell receptor (beta chain) has just a few counts. MiXCR was run by TCRdb on the PCR reads, yielding one entry per CDR3 protein. The table has more than 250,000 distinct CDR3 sequences, about a fifth seen once. The data derive from a study of molecular identifiers for immune sequencing clone quantification. This sequence originates from a human donor in good health. Some libraries in this study had Jurkat cell RNA spiked in. Specimen: naive CD8+ T cells from blood, with Jurkat cell RNA spiked in. The subset is: FACS-sorted CD8+CD4-CCR7+CD45RA+ naive T cells.

The chain's CDR3 is CASSQDTPWTRSTDTQYF. Here the CDR3 DNA reads TGTGCCAGCAGCCAAGATACGCCCTGGACGCGGAGCACAGATACGCAGTATTTT. This chain joins TRBV3-1 and TRBJ2-3; D not resolved. The CDR3 is 18 amino acids. Trimming took 0 bases from V and 0 from J, leaving 16 bases between them. The germline V gene encodes CDR1 LGHDT and CDR2 YNNKEL (reference sequence).